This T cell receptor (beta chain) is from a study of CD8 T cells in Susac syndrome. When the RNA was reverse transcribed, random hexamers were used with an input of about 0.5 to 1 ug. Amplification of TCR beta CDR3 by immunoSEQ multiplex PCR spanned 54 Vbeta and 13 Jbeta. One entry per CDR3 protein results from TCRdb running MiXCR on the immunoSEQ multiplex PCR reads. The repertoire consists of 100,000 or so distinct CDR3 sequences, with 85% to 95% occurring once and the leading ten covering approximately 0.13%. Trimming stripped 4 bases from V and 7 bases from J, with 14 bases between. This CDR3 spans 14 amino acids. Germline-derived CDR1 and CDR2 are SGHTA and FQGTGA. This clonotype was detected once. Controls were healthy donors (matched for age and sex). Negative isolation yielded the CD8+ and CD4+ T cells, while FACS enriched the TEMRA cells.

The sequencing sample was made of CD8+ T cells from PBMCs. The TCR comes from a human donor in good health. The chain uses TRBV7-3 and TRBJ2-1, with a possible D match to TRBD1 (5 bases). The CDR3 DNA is TGTGCCAGCAGCTCCCTAGGGGCGAAAAATGAGCAGTTCTTC. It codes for CASSSLGAKNEQFF.